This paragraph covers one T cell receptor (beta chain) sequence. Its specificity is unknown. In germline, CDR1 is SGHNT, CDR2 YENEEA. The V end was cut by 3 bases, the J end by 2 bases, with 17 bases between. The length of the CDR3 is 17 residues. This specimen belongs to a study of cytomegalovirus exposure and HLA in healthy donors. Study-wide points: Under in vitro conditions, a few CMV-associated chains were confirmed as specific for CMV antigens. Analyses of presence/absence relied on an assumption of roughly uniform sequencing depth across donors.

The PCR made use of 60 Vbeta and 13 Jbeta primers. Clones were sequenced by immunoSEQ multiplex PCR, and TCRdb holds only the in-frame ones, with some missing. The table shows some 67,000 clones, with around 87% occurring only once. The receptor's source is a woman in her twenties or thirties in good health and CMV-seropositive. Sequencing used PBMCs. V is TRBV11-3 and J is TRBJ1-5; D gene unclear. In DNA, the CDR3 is TGTGCCAGCAGCTTCCCTAGGAGGGCAAAAGGCAATCAGCCCCAGCATTTT. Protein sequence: CASSFPRRAKGNQPQHF.